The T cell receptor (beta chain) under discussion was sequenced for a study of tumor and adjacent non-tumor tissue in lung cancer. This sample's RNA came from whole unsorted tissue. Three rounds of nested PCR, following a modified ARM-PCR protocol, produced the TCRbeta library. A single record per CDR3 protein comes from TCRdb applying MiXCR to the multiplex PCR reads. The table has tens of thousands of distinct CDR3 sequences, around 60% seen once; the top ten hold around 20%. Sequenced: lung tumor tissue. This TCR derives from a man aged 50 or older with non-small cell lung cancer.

CDR3 loop: CASRQGIGGYTF. The CDR3 nucleotides are TGTGCCAGCAGACAAGGAATAGGGGGCTACACCTTC. The chain recombines TRBV5-5 with TRBJ1-2; D remains unclear. CDR1 and CDR2 from the germline V gene are SGHKS and YYEKEE (reference sequence). The CDR3 totals 12 residues. V was trimmed by 5 bases and J by 8 bases, leaving 13 bases between them.